Listed here is a single T cell receptor beta chain. Via MiXCR, TCRdb re-called the 5' RACE reads, giving one row per CDR3 protein. The top ten hold 20% to 25% of the sample, which has 350,000 to 500,000 distinct CDR3 sequences, about a sixth seen once. This record belongs to a study of T-cell memory formation after mild COVID-19. The V gene's germline CDR1 is MNHEY and CDR2 SVGEGT. Trimming cost V 5 bases and J 9 bases, with 14 bases left between them. The CDR3 runs to 13 residues. This receptor was identified in a man between 18 and 29 years old who had mild COVID-19 (a few samples of this study predate the infection). Cell type and time point are not known. The rearrangement uses TRBV6-2 or TRBV6-3 and TRBJ2-1, with D tentatively TRBD2 (5 bases). The specimen sequenced was PBMCs or a T cell subset sorted from them (not recorded which). CDR3: CASSKPGFIEQFF. The CDR3 coding sequence is TGTGCCAGCAGTAAACCGGGGTTCATTGAGCAGTTCTTC.